These T cell receptor beta chains were read from a single sample in a study of blood T cell repertoires in COVID-19. Clones were read by immunoSEQ multiplex PCR, and TCRdb kept only the in-frame ones, dropping some. The sample consists of about 380,000 clones, around 84% of them appearing once. The material sequenced was peripheral blood. The source of these receptors is a human donor with acute or convalescent COVID-19. The donor label of this sample is uncertain. Both conserved end residues are part of each CDR3. The D gene is left open where the match is weak. The listing skips clone size in some rows; elsewhere it reads once, few, many or a size class.

J,V,D,size,CDR3,DNA
TRBJ2-2,TRBV6-1,TRBD1,NA,CASSGLRGWTGTNTGELFF,TGTGCCAGCAGTGGACTGAGGGGCTGGACAGGCACGAACACCGGGGAGCTGTTTTTT
TRBJ1-2,TRBV29-1,NA,once,CSAEGDRQSNYGYTF,TGCAGCGCGGAAGGAGACAGGCAATCTAACTATGGCTACACCTTC
TRBJ1-3,TRBV18,NA,NA,CASSPRTNPGNTIYF,TGTGCCAGCTCACCACGGACAAACCCTGGAAACACCATATATTTT
TRBJ2-3,TRBV5-1,NA,NA,CASSHGLFPTDTQYF,TGCGCCAGCAGCCATGGACTATTCCCCACAGATACGCAGTATTTT
TRBJ1-2,TRBV28,NA,NA,CASSSMAFSNYGYTF,TGTGCCAGCAGTTCAATGGCTTTTTCTAACTATGGCTACACCTTC
TRBJ1-2,TRBV6-5,TRBD1,NA,CASSSDRVGYTF,TGTGCCAGCAGTTCGGACAGGGTGGGCTACACCTTC
TRBJ2-2,TRBV5-1,TRBD1,NA,CASSPNPGTGVTGELFF,TGCGCCAGCAGCCCGAACCCCGGGACAGGGGTAACCGGGGAGCTGTTTTTT
TRBJ1-2,TRBV7-9,TRBD1,NA,CASRKDRGDYGYTF,TGTGCCAGCAGAAAGGACAGGGGAGACTATGGCTACACCTTC
TRBJ1-1,TRBV29-1,TRBD1,few,CSVELGTGVKAFF,TGCAGCGTTGAACTCGGGACAGGGGTAAAAGCTTTCTTT
TRBJ1-2,TRBV5-1,TRBD1,NA,CASSPRQGVLNYGYTF,TGCGCCAGCAGCCCCAGACAGGGAGTCTTGAACTATGGCTACACCTTC
TRBJ1-4,TRBV15,NA,NA,CATSPPGQGRNEKLFF,TGTGCCACCAGCCCCCCTGGGCAGGGTAGGAATGAAAAACTGTTTTTT
TRBJ1-2,TRBV30,NA,NA,CAWSWGPTGYTF,TGTGCCTGGAGTTGGGGGCCGACTGGCTACACCTTC
TRBJ2-1,TRBV5-5,NA,once,CASSLGDNRNEQFF,TGTGCCAGCAGCCTAGGGGATAACAGGAATGAGCAGTTCTTC
TRBJ2-7,TRBV28,TRBD1,once,CASRTQGAFYEQYF,TGTGCCAGCAGAACACAGGGGGCTTTCTACGAGCAGTACTTC
TRBJ1-1,TRBV18,TRBD1,NA,CASSLGQGMNTEAFF,TGTGCCAGCTCGCTGGGACAGGGCATGAACACTGAAGCTTTCTTT
TRBJ1-2,TRBV7-8,TRBD1,NA,CASSFYQGAVNYGYTF,TGTGCCAGCAGCTTCTACCAGGGGGCGGTTAACTATGGCTACACCTTC
TRBJ2-3,TRBV29-1,NA,NA,CSVVRNRPTDTQYF,TGCAGCGTTGTCAGGAACAGGCCCACAGATACGCAGTATTTT
TRBJ2-6,TRBV19,NA,few,CASRESGANVLTF,TGTGCCAGTAGGGAGTCTGGGGCCAACGTCCTGACTTTC
TRBJ2-2,TRBV9,TRBD1,NA,CASSGGQGADTGELFF,TGTGCCAGCAGCGGCGGACAGGGGGCCGACACCGGGGAGCTGTTTTTT
TRBJ1-1,TRBV27,TRBD1,few,CASSVRTGVNTEAFF,TGTGCCAGCAGTGTGAGGACAGGGGTGAACACTGAAGCTTTCTTT
TRBJ1-1,TRBV29-1,NA,few,CSAQDSPLPEAFF,TGCAGCGCCCAGGACTCTCCGCTCCCTGAAGCTTTCTTT
TRBJ2-2,TRBV2,NA,NA,CASSVDSTYVTGELFF,TGTGCCAGCAGCGTCGACAGTACGTATGTCACCGGGGAGCTGTTTTTT
TRBJ2-7,TRBV18,NA,NA,CASSYQAGSGSYEQYF,TGTGCCAGCTCCTACCAGGCGGGGAGTGGGTCCTACGAGCAGTACTTC
TRBJ2-3,TRBV29-1,TRBD2,NA,CSVERTSGGTDTQYF,TGCAGCGTTGAGCGGACTAGCGGGGGCACAGATACGCAGTATTTT
TRBJ1-2,TRBV28,TRBD1,NA,CASSLYRDSNFYGYTF,TGTGCCAGCAGTTTATATAGGGACAGCAATTTCTATGGCTACACCTTC
TRBJ1-1,TRBV10-3,NA,NA,CAIGEGIMNTEAFF,TGTGCCATCGGGGAGGGGATTATGAACACTGAAGCTTTCTTT
TRBJ2-2,TRBV9,TRBD1,few,CASSAGNRGGRGPNTGELFF,TGTGCCAGCAGCGCCGGTAACAGGGGTGGCAGGGGACCGAACACCGGGGAGCTGTTTTTT
TRBJ2-7,TRBV5-1,NA,NA,CASSFSGSYEQYF,TGCGCCAGCAGCTTCTCAGGCTCCTACGAGCAGTACTTC
TRBJ2-5,TRBV15,TRBD2,NA,CATSRAGGQETQYF,TGTGCCACCAGCAGAGCGGGAGGGCAAGAGACCCAGTACTTC